Following are 11 T cell receptor beta chains from one sample sequenced in a study of control samples from healthy donors and cancer patients. The method was immunoSEQ multiplex PCR; TCRdb's version includes in-frame clones alone and lacks a portion of them. The repertoire includes approximately 120,000 clones, around nine tenths of them detected once, and about 4.2% sits in the top ten. Sample: blood. Receptor source: a human donor in good health. The donor label of this sample is uncertain.

The chain carries TRBV3-1 (or the pseudogene TRBV3-2) and TRBJ1-6; D remains ambiguous. Germline V gene sequence: CDR1 LGHDT, CDR2 YNNKEL (reference sequence). V was trimmed by 1 base and J by 7 bases, leaving 11 bases between them. The CDR3 runs 15 residues. CDR3 protein: CASSQGFARNSPLHF. The CDR3 DNA follows: TGTGCCAGCAGCCAAGGGTTTGCTCGGAATTCACCCCTCCACTTT.

The V gene is TRBV6-2 or TRBV6-3, the J gene TRBJ2-1; TRBD2 matches at 13 bases. Losses at the gene ends were 0 bases for V and 2 bases for J; bases not matched to a gene: 4. Per the germline V gene, CDR1 is MNHEY and CDR2 is SVGEGT. CDR3 length equals 18 residues. DNA of the CDR3: TGTGCCAGCAGTTACTCGCCAGGGACTAGCGGGGCCTACAATGAGCAGTTCTTC. It codes for CASSYSPGTSGAYNEQFF.

This chain connects TRBV5-4 to TRBJ2-1; 9 positions match TRBD1. CDR3 length: 16 amino acids. Germline V gene sequence: CDR1 SGHNT, CDR2 YYREEE (reference sequence). V dropped 3 bases and J dropped 4; count of bases not matched to a gene: 8. The CDR3 sequence: CASSWDRDRVYNEQFF. CDR3 coding DNA: TGTGCCAGCAGCTGGGACCGGGACAGGGTTTACAATGAGCAGTTCTTC. The full variable domain, completed using reference TRBV5-4 and TRBJ2-1, is ETGVTQSPTHLIKTRGQQVTLRCSSQSGHNTVSWYQQALGQGPQFIFQYYREEENGRGNFPPRFSGLQFPNYSSELNVNALELDDSALYLCASSWDRDRVYNEQFFGPGTRLTVL.

This sequence joins TRBV3-1 (or the pseudogene TRBV3-2) and TRBJ2-3; 10 bases align to TRBD1. V shed 1 base, J shed 4 bases, and the junction held 8 bases outside the gene matches. CDR1 is LGHDT, CDR2 YNNKEL, per germline (reference sequence). The CDR3 covers 17 residues. The CDR3 loop is CASSQAGDRGGPDTQYF. Here the CDR3 DNA reads TGTGCCAGCAGCCAAGCGGGGGACAGGGGAGGCCCAGATACGCAGTATTTT.

This chain joins TRBV24-1 and TRBJ2-7; D might be TRBD1 (5 bases). CDR1 KGHDR and CDR2 SFDVKD come from the germline V gene. The CDR3 spans 10 residues. V was shortened by 9 bases and J by 6 bases, with 8 bases between the two germline ends. This CDR3 is CATADSEQYF. The CDR3 DNA reads as TGTGCCACCGCCGACAGCGAGCAGTACTTC.

J is TRBJ2-3 and V is TRBV4-3; 7 nucleotides match TRBD1. V trimming: 5 bases; J trimming: 0 bases; junction bases outside the gene matches: 8. Germline lookup yields CDR1 LGHNA and CDR2 YSLEER. CDR3 length equals 16 residues. Here the CDR3 DNA reads TGCGCCAGCAGCACGGGGACAGACATTAGCACAGATACGCAGTATTTT. Protein: CASSTGTDISTDTQYF.

This sequence joins TRBV5-1 and TRBJ2-6, with D possibly matching TRBD1 (6 bases). The CDR3 loop spans 15 amino acids. V was clipped by 4 bases and J by 2 bases, with 10 bases between them. Germline CDR1 reads SGHRS; CDR2 reads YFSETQ. The CDR3 nucleotides are TGCGCCAGCAGCCCGGACAGTCCTGGGGCCAACGTCCTGACTTTC. It codes for CASSPDSPGANVLTF.

This clone appeared a single time. V and J are TRBV18 and TRBJ2-7; 7 nucleotides align to TRBD1. Germline V gives CDR1 KGHSH, CDR2 LQKENI. CDR3 length equals 12 residues. V lost 6 bases to trimming and J lost 3 bases; unmatched junction nucleotides: 2. The CDR3 DNA reads TGTGCCAGCTCTCGGACAGGCTACGAGCAGTACGTC. This gives the protein CASSRTGYEQYV.

This sequence joins TRBV19 and TRBJ1-4; D possibly corresponds to TRBD1 (5 bases). V gave up 6 bases and J gave up 0 bases, with 14 bases separating them. This CDR3 contains 16 residues. Germline V CDR1 and CDR2: LNHDA, SQIVND (reference sequence). The chain's CDR3 is CASSATGRATNEKLFF. The CDR3 DNA reads TGTGCCAGTAGCGCTACAGGACGGGCAACTAATGAAAAACTGTTTTTT.

The rearrangement uses TRBV2 and TRBJ1-2; a possible D gene is TRBD1 (5 bases). The V end lost 7 bases, the J end lost 1 base, and 13 bases lay between the germline ends. CDR1 is SNHLY, CDR2 FYNNEI, per germline. This CDR3 is built from 14 residues. The CDR3 region is CASKETAINYGYTF. In DNA form, the CDR3 reads TGTGCCAGCAAGGAGACAGCTATTAACTATGGCTACACCTTC.

This rearrangement joins TRBV6-5 to TRBJ1-3; 7 bases align to TRBD1. CDR1 is MNHEY and CDR2 is SVGAGI in the germline V gene. Trimming took 2 bases from V and 0 from J; bases not matched to a gene: 4. CDR3 size: 16 residues. CDR3 bases: TGTGCCAGCAGTTACGGGACAGAACCCTCTGGAAACACCATATATTTT. It codes for CASSYGTEPSGNTIYF.